This T cell receptor (beta chain) was obtained from a study of lung T cells in sarcoidosis with Löfgren's syndrome. For the study at large: Bronchoalveolar lavage fluid in sarcoidosis accumulates CD4+ T cells. Study results and limitations: TRAV12-1 and TRBV2 were reportedly most expanded in Löfgren's patients. Shared TRAV12-1 and TRBV2 CDR3 motifs across Löfgren's syndrome patients reportedly suggested public CD4+ TCRs. In alpha-beta pairs, TRAV12-1 favored TRBV2, and their CDR3s were homologous.

From the reads, TCRdb called clonotypes with MiXCR, one entry per CDR3 protein. The sample records roughly 3,200 distinct CDR3 sequences, less than 20% being singletons. This clonotype is categorized as medium-sized. Its specificity is unknown. The V and J ends lost 3 bases and 4 bases, in that order; junction bases with no gene match: 5. This CDR3 is 15 amino acids long. The germline V gene encodes CDR1 SNHLY and CDR2 FYNNEI. The chain has TRBV2 and TRBJ1-3; the match to TRBD1 covers 8 bases. This clonotype was sampled from a human donor with sarcoidosis (Löfgren's syndrome or another form), or a control subject (not recorded which). The specimen was CD4+ T cells from bronchoalveolar lavage. This CDR3 reads CASSESRGHGNTIYF. The CDR3 DNA reads TGTGCCAGCAGTGAGAGCAGGGGGCACGGAAACACCATATATTTT. Drawing the rest from reference TRBV2 and TRBJ1-3, the complete variable domain is EPEVTQTPSHQVTQMGQEVILRCVPISNHLYFYWYRQILGQKVEFLVSFYNNEISEKSEIFDDQFSVERPDGSNFTLKIRSTKLEDSAMYFCASSESRGHGNTIYFGEGSWLTVV.